This T cell receptor (beta chain) emerged from a study of blood T cell repertoires in COVID-19. Data came from immunoSEQ multiplex PCR; TCRdb stores just in-frame clones and leaves some out. This table has approximately 200,000 clones, about four fifths appearing once. This clone was observed a few times. The participants were between about 18 and 100 years old and came from about two dozen US areas. Donors in Cohort 3 counted as recovered after two negative PCRs, clearance, or symptom resolution. CDR3 length: 13 amino acids. Germline-derived CDR1 and CDR2 are PRHDT and FYEKMQ (reference sequence). Trimming shortened V by 5 bases and J by 5 bases, and 10 bases separated the two germline ends.

Sequenced sample: PBMCs or T cells enriched from blood (not recorded which). The rearrangement links TRBV13 to TRBJ2-1; D remains ambiguous. This TCR derives from a man aged 40-50 years who had recovered from COVID-19. DNA for the CDR3: TGTGCCAGCAGCCCCCGGGTAGACAATGAGCAGTTCTTC. Translating gives CASSPRVDNEQFF.